This T cell receptor (beta chain) was profiled in a study of cytotoxic CD8 clonotypes in ibrutinib-treated CLL. This CDR3 spans 13 amino acids. With 4 bases removed from V and 5 bases from J, the gap between germline ends came to 11 bases. The germline CDR1 and CDR2 sequences are SGHVS and FQNEAQ. Produced via immunoSEQ multiplex PCR; TCRdb's table is partial and in-frame only. The sample includes more than 45,000 clones, roughly 85% of them seen just once. This clone was picked up a small number of times. The sample in question was PBMCs, obtained after 24 months of ibrutinib treatment. The clonotype comes from a human donor with chronic lymphocytic leukemia. V and J are TRBV7-8 and TRBJ1-2; D ambiguous. CDR3 nucleotides: TGTGCCAGCAGCTCCCAACCGAGATATGGCTACACCTTC. It translates to CASSSQPRYGYTF.